This T cell receptor (beta chain) is drawn from a study of a mutant IDH1 vaccine in newly diagnosed glioma. Study overall: Vaccinations, eight in total, occurred in weeks 1, 3, 5, 7, 11, 15, 19, 23. Averaging roughly 40 years of age, treated patients were around 60% male and 37.5% female.

Between the trimmed V and J ends, which lost 7 bases and 4 bases, there was a span of 19 bases. Looked up from germline, CDR1 is MNHEY and CDR2 is SVGAGI. This CDR3 spans 15 amino acids. Of note for this clone: What it binds is not known.

Specified time point: week 23, last vaccination. Each dose of the vaccine consisted of 300 ug of mutant IDH1 20-mer peptide, with topical imiquimod. Assay used: immunoSEQ multiplex PCR; TCRdb lists only in-frame clones, some missing. The repertoire holds 25,000 to 30,000 clones, with approximately 82% as singletons. The sequence was collected from a woman aged 25 to 39 with glioma. Sequenced material: PBMCs, taken from a glioma patient whose treatment included an IDH1 peptide vaccine. The chain uses TRBV6-5 and TRBJ1-2, with D maybe TRBD1 (6 bases). DNA of the CDR3: TGTGCCAGCACCTCCTTTTGGGGGCAGAGCTATGGCTACACCTTC. This sequence encodes CASTSFWGQSYGYTF.